This T cell receptor (beta chain) was sequenced during a study of blood T cell repertoires in COVID-19 (dated by TCRdb to 2020 to 2022). Study-wide context: Samples covering the acute and convalescent phases of COVID-19 were provided by collaborators in the United States, Italy and Spain. The prospective study material was composed of cDNA or gDNA derived from T cells, B-cell-depleted T cells, or PBMCs. The dataset comprised deeply sampled blood TCRbeta repertoires from subjects exposed to, actively infected with, or recovered from COVID-19. The repertoires were released in a freely available public database meant as a resource for research on the immune response to SARS-CoV-2. Samples came from the ongoing ImmuneRACE study (first 160 participants) plus 1,254 subjects from 6 global collaborators. Sample metadata almost always included a de-identified subject ID, COVID-19 status, age in years and sex. Where available, HLA class I and class II types were obtained from metadata supplied by the sample provider rather than from assay-based typing. Overall study outcomes, separate from this receptor: Clinical and demographic metadata were provided uncurated, with the amount varying by source and participant.

Notes on this clone: This receptor's antigen is unknown. Base qualities are not at hand, and no much larger clone is one base apart.

V lost 5 bases and J lost 5 bases, and the count of bases not matched to a germline gene is 9. Including the terminal cysteine and phenylalanine, the CDR3 comprises 15 residues. The retained sequence is limited to the CDR3, 45 bases, with the frame set at the first base. From a lookup of the germline V gene, CDR1 and CDR2 are MNHEY and SVGEGT. Enrolling through a virtual design, the prospective study's participants ranged in age from about 18 to 89 years and lived across roughly 23 United States geographic areas. To assign participants to cohorts, the prospective study relied on clinical history that participants themselves reported in a screening survey and a study questionnaire. Recovered participants in ImmuneRACE Cohort 3 were defined as having two consecutive negative NP/OP PCR tests, clearance from a healthcare professional, or resolution of symptoms. Each participant in the prospective study had whole blood, serum and a nasopharyngeal or oropharyngeal swab collected by mobile phlebotomists. Additional blood draws and questionnaires over a 2-month period could optionally be provided by prospective study participants. Prospective study blood samples were shipped either frozen or at room temperature before DNA extraction.

The immunoSEQ Assay, a bias-controlled multiplex PCR, was used to amplify TCRbeta CDR3 regions from genomic DNA. The source study handled its data this way. The number of nucleated cells in each sample was estimated by amplification of reference gene primers within the assay. To quantify the absolute abundance of each unique TCRbeta CDR3 rearrangement, sequence reads were collapsed and filtered. For each sample, productive Simpson clonality was calculated as the square root of Simpson's diversity index across productive rearrangements. TCRdb provides this immuneACCESS table in a form limited to in-frame rearrangements. Some clones are lacking; in checked studies, under half of them reflect an unresolved V gene, and why the rest are absent is not known. V and J calls and clone size follow that table, whereas D and trimming were derived from the DNA. Here the sample has a few hundred thousand clones; 88% occur a single time. The top ten clones comprise approximately 3% of the sample.

The receptor chain draws on TRBV6-2 or TRBV6-3 and TRBJ1-1; 9 bases in the junction line up with TRBD1. This sequence originates from a woman in her fifties or sixties who had recovered from COVID-19. The sequenced sample consisted of PBMCs or T cells enriched from blood (not recorded which). The CDR3 corresponds to CASSTRGQGRTEAFF. The sequenced DNA is TGTGCCAGCAGTACACGTGGACAGGGGAGGACTGAAGCTTTCTTT.